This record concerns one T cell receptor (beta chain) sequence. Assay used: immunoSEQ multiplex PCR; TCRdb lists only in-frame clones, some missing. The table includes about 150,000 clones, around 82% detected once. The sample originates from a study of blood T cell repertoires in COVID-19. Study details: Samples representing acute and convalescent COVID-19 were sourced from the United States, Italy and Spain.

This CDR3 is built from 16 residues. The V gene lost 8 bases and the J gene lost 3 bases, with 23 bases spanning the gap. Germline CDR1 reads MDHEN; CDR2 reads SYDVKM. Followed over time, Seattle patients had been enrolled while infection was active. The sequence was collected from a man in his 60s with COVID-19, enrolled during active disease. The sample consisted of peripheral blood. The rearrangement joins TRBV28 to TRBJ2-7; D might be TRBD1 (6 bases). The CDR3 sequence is CASLGSGHASLYEQYF. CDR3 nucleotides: TGTGCCAGCTTGGGCTCGGGACACGCTTCCCTCTACGAGCAGTACTTC.